Shown below are 13 T cell receptor beta chains from a single sample sequenced in a study of Graves' ophthalmopathy and Graves' hyperthyroidism. The authors amplified TCR beta CDR3 regions, and they did so from RNA transcripts for repertoire sequencing. The first round was an RT-PCR with HTBI primers, and the second round was a multiplex PCR. TCRdb reprocessed the multiplex PCR reads with MiXCR, giving one entry per CDR3 protein. The table records around 1.1 million distinct CDR3 sequences, about two fifths of them present only once. The sequencing input was peripheral blood or thyroid tissue (not recorded which). The receptor set was obtained from an adult man with Graves' hyperthyroidism.

This chain connects TRBV7-9 to TRBJ1-6, with TRBD1 identical over 10 bases. Germline CDR1 and CDR2: SEHNR and FQNEAQ (reference sequence). The junction had 4 bases not matched to a gene; V was cut back by 5 bases and J by 9 bases. The CDR3 has 14 amino acids. The CDR3 nucleotides read TGTGCCAGCAGCGTCCGGGACAGGGGTTCACCCCTCCACTTT. Its translation is CASSVRDRGSPLHF.

The chain is built from TRBV30 and TRBJ2-5, with 7 bases that match TRBD1. The CDR3 spans 14 residues. Germline CDR1 is GTSNPN and CDR2 is SVGIG (reference sequence). V gave up 1 base and J gave up 4 bases; unmatched junction bases: 6. Here the CDR3 DNA reads TGTGCCTGGAGTGGTCACAGGGGACGAGAGACCCAGTACTTC. This encodes CAWSGHRGRETQYF.

On this clonotype itself: This clone may be a read error of a much larger clone one base away. V usage is TRBV14 and J usage is TRBJ1-2, with D maybe TRBD1 (5 bases). This CDR3 region has 12 residues. Germline V gene sequence: CDR1 SGHDN, CDR2 FVKESK. In nucleotides, the CDR3 is TGTGTCAGCAGCCAAAACCAGGGTGGCTACACCTTC. Encoded protein: CVSSQNQGGYTF.

This clonotype was observed a few times. V gene TRBV6-5 combines with J gene TRBJ2-5; D is ambiguous. The CDR3 extends over 15 amino acids. The germline CDR1 and CDR2 sequences are MNHEY and SVGAGI. The V end lost 0 bases, the J end lost 0 bases, and 8 bases lay between the germline ends. The chain's CDR3 is CASSYSISDQETQYF. The CDR3 nucleotides read TGTGCCAGCAGTTACTCGATATCTGACCAAGAGACCCAGTACTTC.

V is TRBV4-1 and J is TRBJ1-3; TRBD1 matches at 7 bases. The CDR3 contains 17 residues. After removal of 4 bases from V and 0 bases from J, the junction contained 9 bases not matched to a gene. Germline-derived CDR1 and CDR2 are MGHRA and YSYEKL. This CDR3 is CASSRLPGDSSGNTIYF. The CDR3 DNA is TGCGCCAGCAGCCGACTTCCTGGGGACAGCTCTGGAAACACCATATATTTT.

This chain uses TRBV20-1 with TRBJ2-5; TRBD2 might be the D (6 bases). Trimming shortened V by 2 bases and J by 5 bases, and 12 bases separated the two germline ends. Germline CDR1 DFQATT, CDR2 SNEGSKA (reference sequence). The CDR3 runs 13 residues. The CDR3 DNA follows: TGCAGTGCTAGACCCGGGGGTCGGGAGACCCAGTACTTC. Translating gives CSARPGGRETQYF.

In this sample, this clonotype turned up many times. The V call is TRBV7-2, the J call TRBJ2-5; 7 bases line up with TRBD2. Germline loops: CDR1 SGHTA, CDR2 FQGNSA. The CDR3 sequence is 15 residues long. The trim removed 1 base at V and 4 bases at J, leaving 6 bases unmatched. The CDR3 protein is CASSLGGAGVETQYF. The CDR3 nucleotides are TGTGCCAGCAGCTTAGGAGGTGCGGGAGTAGAGACCCAGTACTTC.

This clonotype was observed a handful of times. The chain uses TRBV5-4 and TRBJ2-7; TRBD1 matches 12 bases. V lost 2 bases, J lost 4 bases, and 4 bases stayed unmatched. Germline V gives CDR1 SGHNT, CDR2 YYREEE (reference sequence). This CDR3 has 15 amino acids. This CDR3 reads CASSFGTGGAYEQYF. Written as DNA, the CDR3 is TGTGCCAGCAGCTTCGGGACAGGGGGCGCGTACGAGCAGTACTTC.

This clonotype was recorded once. The chain combines TRBV28 with TRBJ1-6; no definite D call. The CDR3 has 14 amino acids. Looked up from germline, CDR1 is MDHEN and CDR2 is SYDVKM. V lost 2 bases and J 8 bases, leaving 10 bases between the germline ends. CDR3 DNA: TGTGCCAGCAGTTTACCGCAGATAGATTCACCCCTCCACTTT. Amino acid sequence: CASSLPQIDSPLHF.

Regarding this clonotype: Since a much larger clone is just one base distant, this may be a read error. This chain links TRBV7-6 with TRBJ1-5; D is ambiguous. Germline CDR1 is SGHVS and CDR2 is FNYEAQ. The CDR3 has 15 amino acids. CDR3 nucleotide sequence: TGTGCCAGCAGCTTAGGACACTTTAGCATTCAGCCCCAGCATTTT. It yields the protein CASSLGHFSIQPQHF.

This clonotype was seen only a few times. V gene TRBV2 combines with J gene TRBJ2-3, with TRBD2 matching over 10 bases. The CDR3 sequence is 15 residues long. Per the germline V gene, CDR1 is SNHLY and CDR2 is FYNNEI. V lost 5 bases and J lost 4; bases outside the gene matches: 6. The CDR3 DNA follows: TGTGCCAGCAGTCCGGGACTAGCGATATCAGATACGCAGTATTTT. This translates into CASSPGLAISDTQYF.

CDR3 protein: CASSLVQESETQYF. The CDR3 nucleotides read TGTGCCAGCAGCTTAGTCCAGGAGTCGGAGACCCAGTACTTC. This chain links TRBV7-9 with TRBJ2-5, with no clear D. The CDR3 is made up of 14 amino acids. V was clipped by 1 base and J by 5 bases, with 11 bases between them. The germline CDR1 and CDR2 sequences are SEHNR and FQNEAQ (reference sequence).

The chain combines TRBV19 with TRBJ1-5, with 7 nucleotides matching TRBD1. This CDR3 is built from 15 residues. The trim removed 7 bases at V and 5 bases at J, leaving 11 bases unmatched. Germline V gene lookup returns CDR1 LNHDA and CDR2 SQIVND (reference sequence). The CDR3 DNA is TGTGCCAGTATTGGGATGCTAGGGGGCCATCAGCCCCAGCATTTT. Its protein is CASIGMLGGHQPQHF. Using reference TRBV19 and TRBJ1-5 for the parts outside the CDR3, the full variable domain is DGGITQSPKYLFRKEGQNVTLSCEQNLNHDAMYWYRQDPGQGLRLIYYSQIVNDFQKGDIAEGYSVSREKKESFPLTVTSAQKNPTAFYLCASIGMLGGHQPQHFGDGTRLSIL.